One TCR beta chain is described in this entry. CDR3 length equals 12 residues. Trimming took 2 bases from V and 6 from J, leaving 7 bases between them. Per the germline V gene, CDR1 is MNHEY and CDR2 is SMNVEV (reference sequence). Data came from immunoSEQ multiplex PCR; TCRdb stores just in-frame clones and leaves some out. Of hundreds of thousands of clones listed, 85% to 90% are singletons. The data originate from a study of blood T cell repertoires in COVID-19. On the study more broadly: Specimens from acute and convalescent COVID-19 originated in the United States, Italy and Spain.

Cohort placement rested on clinical history that participants reported themselves. Sequenced sample: PBMCs or T cells enriched from blood (not recorded which). The clonotype comes from a woman aged 18-29 years who had recovered from COVID-19. The chain carries TRBV27 and TRBJ1-1; a possible D gene is TRBD1 (5 bases). The CDR3 here is CASSLIGAEAFF. Written as DNA, the CDR3 is TGTGCCAGCAGTTTAATAGGGGCTGAAGCTTTCTTT.